These 10 T cell receptor beta chains originate from one sample sequenced in a study of blood T cell repertoires in COVID-19. Assay: immunoSEQ multiplex PCR; the TCRdb copy retains only in-frame clones and omits some. The sample has 200,000 to 250,000 clones; about 88% are singletons. The source material was peripheral blood. The source of these receptors is a woman in her sixties or seventies with acute or convalescent COVID-19.

The rearrangement joins TRBV7-2 to TRBJ1-4; unclear D gene. Germline lookup yields CDR1 SGHTA and CDR2 FQGNSA. V was pared by 5 bases and J by 8 bases, with 12 bases between. The CDR3 has 13 amino acids. The CDR3 coding sequence is TGTGCCAGCAGCCTTAGTAGCGGGGAAAAACTGTTTTTT. Protein: CASSLSSGEKLFF.

A single count supports this clone. In DNA form, the CDR3 reads TGTGCCATCAGTGATAGTCGGACCGGGGAGCTGTTTTTT. Translating it yields CAISDSRTGELFF. The genes are TRBV10-3 and TRBJ2-2; D is undetermined. Trimming shortened V by 3 bases and J by 5 bases, and 7 bases separated the two germline ends. The CDR3 totals 13 residues. From germline, CDR1 is ENHRY and CDR2 SYGVKD.

The CDR3 nucleotides are TGTGCCAGCAGCCCGGGGAACTGGGACTACGAGCAGTACTTC. It specifies CASSPGNWDYEQYF. V is TRBV7-9 and J is TRBJ2-7; a weak D match, TRBD2 (5 bases). Germline CDR1 reads SEHNR; CDR2 reads FQNEAQ (reference sequence). Trimming cost V 5 bases and J 3 bases, with 14 bases left between them. The CDR3 is 14 residues long.

V usage is TRBV5-4 and J usage is TRBJ1-4; D remains ambiguous. The CDR3 extends over 15 amino acids. Between the trimmed V and J ends, which lost 5 bases and 2 bases, there was a span of 13 bases. Looked up from germline, CDR1 is SGHNT and CDR2 is YYREEE (reference sequence). Here the CDR3 reads CASSGGGSTNEKLFF. The CDR3 DNA follows: TGTGCCAGCAGTGGAGGCGGGTCCACTAATGAAAAACTGTTTTTT.

The CDR3 DNA is TGTGCCAGCAGCTTATTGGCCAGACCGGGGGAGACCCAGTACTTC. Amino acids: CASSLLARPGETQYF. The chain carries TRBV5-5 and TRBJ2-5, with D perhaps TRBD2 (5 bases). Germline-derived CDR1 and CDR2 are SGHKS and YYEKEE (reference sequence). The V end was cut by 2 bases, the J end by 5 bases, with 16 bases between. This CDR3 comprises 15 residues.

The chain uses TRBV6-2 or TRBV6-3 and TRBJ2-5; 9 positions match TRBD1. V lost 6 bases, J lost 5 bases, and 10 bases stayed unmatched. Germline CDR1 is MNHEY and CDR2 is SVGEGT. The CDR3 is 15 amino acids. In DNA form, the CDR3 reads TGTGCCAGCAGCCGATTACAGGGGGCGAGGGAGACCCAGTACTTC. This sequence encodes CASSRLQGARETQYF.

This chain joins TRBV19 and TRBJ2-5; 10 nucleotides agree with TRBD2. The CDR3 is 15 residues long. CDR1 and CDR2 from the germline V gene are LNHDA and SQIVND (reference sequence). The V gene end was trimmed by 4 bases and the J gene end by 6 bases; junction bases not matched to a gene: 8. CDR3 protein: CASSTSGGEGKTQYF. The CDR3 nucleotides are TGTGCCAGTAGTACAAGCGGGGGGGAGGGCAAGACCCAGTACTTC. The full variable domain, in which reference TRBV19 and TRBJ2-5 provide the parts outside the CDR3, is DGGITQSPKYLFRKEGQNVTLSCEQNLNHDAMYWYRQDPGQGLRLIYYSQIVNDFQKGDIAEGYSVSREKKESFPLTVTSAQKNPTAFYLCASSTSGGEGKTQYFGPGTRLLVL.

This chain links TRBV4-3 with TRBJ2-3; D is possibly TRBD2 (6 bases). This CDR3 region has 16 residues. Germline lookup yields CDR1 LGHNA and CDR2 YSLEER. The V and J ends lost 3 bases and 1 base respectively, with 14 bases between them. The CDR3 reads CASSQTASAGTDTQYF. CDR3 nucleotide sequence: TGCGCCAGCAGCCAGACCGCTAGCGCGGGCACAGATACGCAGTATTTT.

The chain links TRBV11-2 to TRBJ1-3, with D possibly TRBD1 on 5 matching bases. V gave up 1 base and J gave up 3 bases, with 10 bases separating them. The germline CDR1 and CDR2 sequences are SGHAT and FQNNGV. The CDR3 runs 15 residues. The DNA of the CDR3 is TGTGCCAGCAGCTTAGTTCCAGGGCTTGGAAACACCATATATTTT. Amino acid sequence: CASSLVPGLGNTIYF. The whole variable domain, filled in from reference TRBV11-2 and TRBJ1-3, reads EAGVAQSPRYKIIEKRQSVAFWCNPISGHATLYWYQQILGQGPKLLIQFQNNGVVDDSQLPKDRFSAERLKGVDSTLKIQPAKLEDSAVYLCASSLVPGLGNTIYFGEGSWLTVV.

At least ten counts were recorded for this clone. CDR3 amino acids: CASSLGAKTGGETQYF. Here the CDR3 DNA reads TGTGCCAGCAGCTTGGGGGCCAAGACAGGGGGAGAGACCCAGTACTTC. The chain combines TRBV5-8 with TRBJ2-5, with 9 bases aligning to TRBD1. CDR1 SGHTS and CDR2 YDEGEE come from the germline V gene. This CDR3 has 16 residues. The V and J ends lost 0 bases and 4 bases, in that order; junction bases with no gene match: 7.